The TCR beta chain under discussion was sequenced for a study of blood T cell repertoires in COVID-19. Background on the study: From the United States, Italy and Spain came samples of acute and convalescent COVID-19.

Followed longitudinally, the Seattle patients had been enrolled during active infection. In the original processing: Scientists estimated how many nucleated cells there were by amplifying reference gene primers. Here immunoSEQ multiplex PCR was the method, and the copy in TCRdb shows in-frame clones only, minus some. The V and J calls and the clone size are those of that table, but D and trimming were determined from the DNA. The sample lists about 170,000 clones; 80% to 95% were seen once. The V segment lost 6 bases and the J segment 1 base; nucleotides outside the gene matches: 31. The germline V gene has CDR1 SQVTM and CDR2 ANQGSEA. The CDR3 spans 23 residues.

The receptor was derived from a man aged 30 to 39 with COVID-19, enrolled during active disease. V usage is TRBV29-1 and J usage is TRBJ1-5, with 9 bases that match TRBD1. Sequencing was done on a sample of peripheral blood. CDR3 DNA: TGCAGCGTACCAAAGCCGTTGGACAGGGGAGTTTCCGTCACATTAACCAGCAATCAGCCCCAGCATTTT. Protein: CSVPKPLDRGVSVTLTSNQPQHF. Full variable domain (remainder filled in from reference TRBV29-1 and TRBJ1-5): SAVISQKPSRDICQRGTSLTIQCQVDSQVTMMFWYRQQPGQSLTLIATANQGSEATYESGFVIDKFPISRPNLTFSTLTVSNMSPEDSSIYLCSVPKPLDRGVSVTLTSNQPQHFGDGTRLSIL.